Listed here are 30 T cell receptor beta chains from one sample, sequenced in a study of cytomegalovirus exposure and HLA in healthy donors. The PCR was carried out with 60 Vbeta primers and 13 Jbeta primers. Only in-frame clones appear in the TCRdb table, and some are missing; sequencing was by immunoSEQ multiplex PCR. The repertoire holds approximately 100,000 clones, with around 79% as singletons. Sequencing used PBMCs. These TCRs come from a man aged 45 to 65 in good health and CMV-seropositive.

The chain links TRBV5-1 to TRBJ2-7, with D maybe TRBD1 (6 bases). Looked up from germline, CDR1 is SGHRS and CDR2 is YFSETQ. The germline V and J ends were trimmed by 4 bases and 2 bases, with 13 bases remaining between them. The CDR3 loop spans 14 amino acids. The CDR3 sequence: CASSKDSLTYEQYF. The CDR3, as DNA: TGCGCCAGCAGCAAGGACAGCTTAACCTACGAGCAGTACTTC.

The chain links TRBV11-2 to TRBJ2-5, with 10 bases fitting TRBD1. Germline V gene lookup returns CDR1 SGHAT and CDR2 FQNNGV. This CDR3 spans 14 amino acids. After removal of 4 bases from V and 5 bases from J, the junction contained 4 bases not matched to a gene. The CDR3 region has the DNA TGTGCCAGCAGCTCGACGACAGGGGGCGAGACCCAGTACTTC. As protein: CASSSTTGGETQYF.

This clone was seen a few times. The CDR3 region is CATSRSGLGGTDTQYF. CDR3 nucleotide sequence: TGTGCCACCAGCAGATCTGGACTAGGCGGCACAGATACGCAGTATTTT. The chain links TRBV15 to TRBJ2-3; TRBD2 matches at 7 bases. Germline V CDR1 and CDR2: LNHNV, YYDKDF (reference sequence). Trimming cost V 2 bases and J 1 base; bases outside gene matches: 6. The CDR3 spans 16 residues.

The V gene is TRBV2, the J gene TRBJ1-6; TRBD1 is a possible D gene (5 bases). CDR3 size: 14 residues. CDR1 and CDR2 from the germline V gene are SNHLY and FYNNEI. Trimming removed 4 bases at V and 9 bases at J, with 13 bases between. CDR3 loop: CASSVAGTTSPLHF. The CDR3 DNA sequence: TGTGCCAGCAGTGTGGCGGGGACGACTTCACCCCTCCACTTT.

The J gene is TRBJ2-1, the V gene TRBV4-3; perhaps TRBD2 as D (6 bases). The germline gives CDR1 LGHNA, CDR2 YSLEER. The V end lost 1 base, the J end lost 2 bases, and 9 bases lay between the germline ends. This CDR3 spans 15 amino acids. CDR3 loop: CASSQGGVAYNEQFF. The CDR3, as DNA: TGCGCCAGCAGCCAAGGCGGGGTAGCCTACAATGAGCAGTTCTTC.

The rearrangement links TRBV29-1 to TRBJ1-1; D gene unclear. Germline lookup yields CDR1 SQVTM and CDR2 ANQGSEA. This CDR3 has 13 residues. The germline V and J ends were trimmed by 3 bases and 0 bases, with 8 bases remaining between them. CDR3 nucleotide sequence: TGCAGCGTTGATAAGAACATGAACACTGAAGCTTTCTTT. Protein: CSVDKNMNTEAFF.

V gene TRBV29-1 combines with J gene TRBJ1-6; D is unclear. Deletions cut 0 bases from V and 9 bases from J, with 9 bases between. CDR1 is SQVTM, CDR2 ANQGSEA, per germline. This CDR3 region has 13 residues. The CDR3 coding sequence is TGCAGCGTTGAAGATTACGTCGGTTCACCCCTCCACTTT. The encoded protein is CSVEDYVGSPLHF.

The V and J genes are TRBV6-5 and TRBJ2-1; TRBD2 is a possible D gene (6 bases). The V end lost 8 bases, the J end lost 1 base, and 12 bases lay between the germline ends. In germline, CDR1 is MNHEY, CDR2 SVGAGI. The CDR3 is 14 residues long. This CDR3 is CASRRVASYNEQFF. CDR3 sequence (DNA): TGTGCCAGCCGGAGGGTTGCGTCCTACAATGAGCAGTTCTTC.

The rearrangement uses TRBV5-5 and TRBJ2-2; 10 bases fit TRBD2. The junction had 5 bases not matched to a gene; V was cut back by 1 base and J by 8 bases. CDR3 size: 15 residues. In germline, CDR1 is SGHKS, CDR2 YYEKEE (reference sequence). The CDR3: CASSLHLAGDGELFF. The CDR3, as DNA: TGTGCCAGCAGCTTGCACCTAGCGGGGGATGGGGAGCTGTTTTTT. Full variable domain (missing parts from reference TRBV5-5 and TRBJ2-2): DAGVTQSPTHLIKTRGQQVTLRCSPISGHKSVSWYQQVLGQGPQFIFQYYEKEERGRGNFPDRFSARQFPNYSSELNVNALLLGDSALYLCASSLHLAGDGELFFGEGSRLTVL.

The chain has TRBV30 and TRBJ2-1; 16 bases are shared with TRBD2. CDR1 is GTSNPN and CDR2 is SVGIG in the germline V gene (reference sequence). J was trimmed by 8 bases and V by 3 bases; bases with no gene match: 7. The CDR3 contains 16 residues. CDR3 sequence reads: CAWSLGTSGRGYEQFF. CDR3 in DNA: TGTGCCTGGAGCCTAGGGACTAGCGGGAGGGGCTATGAGCAGTTCTTC.

The V call is TRBV7-9, the J call TRBJ2-7, with a tentative D call TRBD2 (7 bases). Germline values: CDR1 SEHNR, CDR2 FQNEAQ (reference sequence). The CDR3 totals 14 residues. The ends were cut back, 5 bases at V and 2 bases at J, with 13 bases in the middle. The CDR3 spells CASSRSGTTYEQYF. The CDR3 DNA is TGTGCCAGCAGCCGCAGCGGGACAACCTACGAGCAGTACTTC. Variable domain in full (rest from reference TRBV7-9 and TRBJ2-7): DTGVSQNPRHKITKRGQNVTFRCDPISEHNRLYWYRQTLGQGPEFLTYFQNEAQLEKSRLLSDRFSAERPKGSFSTLEIQRTEQGDSAMYLCASSRSGTTYEQYFGPGTRLTVT.

This clone was recorded a few times. This sequence joins TRBV7-2 and TRBJ2-7, with D possibly being TRBD2 (6 bases). Germline CDR1 reads SGHTA; CDR2 reads FQGNSA. The CDR3 has 15 residues. V was cut by 4 bases and J by 0 bases, with 13 bases left in between. The CDR3 nucleotides are TGTGCCAGCAGCTCCCAAGCGGGCATCTCCTACGAGCAGTACTTC. Translated: CASSSQAGISYEQYF.

The rearrangement uses TRBV28 and TRBJ1-4; 7 bases are a match to TRBD1. CDR1 and CDR2 (germline): MDHEN, SYDVKM. V lost 5 bases to trimming and J lost 6 bases; unmatched junction nucleotides: 6. This CDR3 spans 14 amino acids. DNA of the CDR3: TGTGCCAGCAGTGGAGGACAGGCGTATGAAAAACTGTTTTTT. Translation: CASSGGQAYEKLFF.

The chain couples TRBV4-1 to TRBJ2-3, with 9 bases lining up with TRBD2. V lost 6 bases to trimming and J lost 0 bases; unmatched junction nucleotides: 7. This CDR3 has 16 amino acids. The germline V gene has CDR1 MGHRA and CDR2 YSYEKL. CDR3: CASRPLAGVSTDTQYF. CDR3 DNA sequence: TGCGCCAGCAGACCTTTAGCGGGAGTTAGCACAGATACGCAGTATTTT.

The genes are TRBV6-4 and TRBJ1-4, with D maybe TRBD1 (5 bases). The CDR3 loop spans 15 amino acids. The germline V gene has CDR1 MRHNA and CDR2 SNTAGT. Trimming cost V 3 bases and J 6 bases, with 14 bases left between them. The CDR3: CASSENSDTYEKLFF. CDR3 bases: TGTGCCAGCAGTGAGAATTCGGACACGTATGAAAAACTGTTTTTT.

This chain's CDR3 is CASSVANRGSGNTIYF. CDR3 nucleotides: TGTGCCAGCAGCGTAGCGAACAGGGGCTCTGGAAACACCATATATTTT. The chain couples TRBV9 to TRBJ1-3; 7 nucleotides agree with TRBD1. Germline V gene lookup returns CDR1 SGDLS and CDR2 YYNGEE. V dropped 0 bases and J dropped 0; count of bases not matched to a gene: 3. This CDR3 is built from 16 residues.

The chain has TRBV28 and TRBJ1-1; 12 nucleotides match TRBD1. Per germline, CDR1 MDHEN and CDR2 SYDVKM. CDR3 length equals 16 residues. V gave up 4 bases and J gave up 1 base; unmatched junction bases: 4. The CDR3 loop is CASSWGQGATNTEAFF. CDR3 nucleotide sequence: TGTGCCAGCAGTTGGGGACAGGGGGCTACGAACACTGAAGCTTTCTTT.

The chain recombines TRBV28 with TRBJ2-1, with 8 bases lining up with TRBD1. J was trimmed by 8 bases and V by 3 bases; bases with no gene match: 9. The length of the CDR3 is 15 residues. The V gene's germline CDR1 is MDHEN and CDR2 SYDVKM. The DNA for the CDR3 is TGTGCCAGCAGTTTGTCTTCGACAGGGGCCGATGAGCAGTTCTTC. Its translation is CASSLSSTGADEQFF.

This clone was picked up a small number of times. V is TRBV5-1 and J is TRBJ2-2; 11 positions match TRBD2. Trimming at V came to 0 bases and at J to 5 bases, leaving 6 bases not matched to a gene. Looked up from germline, CDR1 is SGHRS and CDR2 is YFSETQ. This CDR3 has 17 amino acids. For the CDR3, the DNA is TGCGCCAGCAGCTTGGCCGTCACTAGCGGGGGTACCGGGGAGCTGTTTTTT. It codes for CASSLAVTSGGTGELFF.

The chain recombines TRBV2 with TRBJ2-7; possible D gene TRBD2, 6 bases. Germline CDR1 SNHLY, CDR2 FYNNEI. CDR3 size: 14 residues. Trimming shortened V by 3 bases and J by 5 bases, and 14 bases separated the two germline ends. CDR3 sequence: CASSEGLEGDEQYF. Written as DNA, the CDR3 is TGTGCCAGCAGTGAGGGACTGGAGGGTGACGAGCAGTACTTC. Full variable domain (outside the CDR3, taken from reference TRBV2 and TRBJ2-7): EPEVTQTPSHQVTQMGQEVILRCVPISNHLYFYWYRQILGQKVEFLVSFYNNEISEKSEIFDDQFSVERPDGSNFTLKIRSTKLEDSAMYFCASSEGLEGDEQYFGPGTRLTVT.

The chain carries TRBV21-1 and TRBJ2-1; the table gives TRBD2 as D, unverified against the DNA. TRBV21-1 represents a pseudogene. This CDR3 has 18 residues. The CDR3 reads CASSKARLAYGGLNEQFF. DNA of the CDR3: TGTGCCAGCAGCAAAGCACGGCTAGCGTATGGCGGTTTGAATGAGCAGTTCTTC.

The J gene is TRBJ1-3, the V gene TRBV4-2, with TRBD1 as a possible D gene (5 bases). Germline values: CDR1 LGHNA, CDR2 YNFKEQ. The germline V and J ends were trimmed by 0 bases and 0 bases, with 9 bases remaining between them. The CDR3 extends over 16 amino acids. The CDR3 protein is CASSQDRASSGNTIYF. Here the CDR3 DNA reads TGTGCCAGCAGCCAAGACAGGGCGAGCTCTGGAAACACCATATATTTT.

This rearrangement joins TRBV27 to TRBJ2-1; TRBD2 is a possible D gene (5 bases). The ends were cut back, 5 bases at V and 6 bases at J, with 23 bases in the middle. The CDR3 extends over 17 amino acids. The V gene's germline CDR1 is MNHEY and CDR2 SMNVEV (reference sequence). CDR3 nucleotides: TGTGCCAGCAGTCTCTGGGGAGACCCCCTAAACCCCAATGAGCAGTTCTTC. It encodes CASSLWGDPLNPNEQFF.

The J gene is TRBJ2-1, the V gene TRBV7-9; D is possibly TRBD2 (5 bases). The CDR3 is 18 residues long. The V end was cut by 1 base, the J end by 0 bases, with 16 bases between. The germline V gene has CDR1 SEHNR and CDR2 FQNEAQ (reference sequence). The CDR3 reads CASSLGIDSVSSYNEQFF. The CDR3 nucleotides are TGTGCCAGCAGCTTAGGTATTGATAGCGTGAGCTCCTACAATGAGCAGTTCTTC.

The CDR3 sequence: CASSSRLAGAETQYF. In DNA, the CDR3 is TGTGCCAGCAGCTCAAGACTAGCGGGAGCAGAGACCCAGTACTTC. V gene TRBV7-9 combines with J gene TRBJ2-5; 12 nucleotides match TRBD2. From germline, CDR1 is SEHNR and CDR2 FQNEAQ (reference sequence). The CDR3 totals 15 residues. J was trimmed by 4 bases and V by 4 bases; bases with no gene match: 4.

The rearrangement uses TRBV6-5 and TRBJ2-7; 9 nucleotides agree with TRBD1. CDR1 MNHEY and CDR2 SVGAGI come from the germline V gene. The CDR3 length is 14 residues. V lost 5 bases and J lost 2; bases outside the gene matches: 4. Here the CDR3 reads CASSDRDRAYEQYF. CDR3 nucleotide sequence: TGTGCCAGCAGTGACCGGGACAGGGCCTACGAGCAGTACTTC.

The rearrangement uses TRBV28 and TRBJ1-5, with D hard to call. V gave up 7 bases and J gave up 7 bases, with 8 bases separating them. CDR1 is MDHEN and CDR2 is SYDVKM in the germline V gene. The CDR3 length is 11 residues. CDR3 DNA sequence: TGTGCCAGCAATTTGGGCCAGCCCCAGCATTTT. Its protein is CASNLGQPQHF.

This chain connects TRBV6-5 to TRBJ2-1, with TRBD1 matching 8 bases. Germline V gene sequence: CDR1 MNHEY, CDR2 SVGAGI. With V trimmed by 5 bases and J by 5 bases, 2 bases remained unmatched. This CDR3 region has 13 residues. CDR3 nucleotides: TGTGCCAGCAGTATGGACAGGGACAATGAGCAGTTCTTC. This sequence encodes CASSMDRDNEQFF.

The rearrangement links TRBV2 to TRBJ2-1, with TRBD2 matching 14 bases. The CDR3 has 17 amino acids. Trimming cost V 5 bases and J 1 base; bases outside gene matches: 4. Per the germline V gene, CDR1 is SNHLY and CDR2 is FYNNEI. The DNA for the CDR3 is TGTGCCAGCAGTCCCGGACTAGCGGGAGGTTCCTACAATGAGCAGTTCTTC. Translated: CASSPGLAGGSYNEQFF.

This clone was recorded a few times. The chain links TRBV5-1 to TRBJ2-5, with TRBD1 matching over 10 bases. Germline V gene data show CDR1 as SGHRS and CDR2 as YFSETQ. V was pared by 3 bases and J by 5 bases, with 4 bases of the junction left unmatched. There are 14 residues in the CDR3. This CDR3 is CASSSGQGRETQYF. DNA for the CDR3: TGCGCCAGCAGCTCGGGACAGGGGAGGGAGACCCAGTACTTC.